Listed below are T cell receptor beta chains from one sample, sequenced in a study of cytomegalovirus exposure and HLA in healthy donors. Only in-frame clones appear in the TCRdb table, and some are missing; sequencing was by immunoSEQ multiplex PCR. The sample carries roughly 60,000 clones, roughly 77% recorded once. Sample: PBMCs. These receptors were collected from a middle-aged woman in good health and CMV-seropositive. CDR3s include the opening cysteine and the closing phenylalanine or tryptophan. Each record gives: D gene, V gene, clone size, J gene, CDR3 DNA, CDR3 protein. The D gene is left open where the match is weak. The listing skips clone size in some rows; elsewhere it reads once, few, many or a size class.

NA	TRBV5-6	NA	TRBJ1-4	TGTGCCAGCAGCCCAGCAACAGGGTTTAATGAAAAACTGTTTTTT	CASSPATGFNEKLFF
TRBD1	TRBV19	NA	TRBJ1-2	TGTGCCAGTAGTATAGCCTGGACAGGCCTCTATGGCTACACCTTC	CASSIAWTGLYGYTF
TRBD1	TRBV9	NA	TRBJ2-1	TGTGCCAGCAGCGCGGGGACAGGGCGCGATGAGCAGTTCTTC	CASSAGTGRDEQFF
NA	TRBV5-4	once	TRBJ1-4	TGTGCCAGCAGCTACAGAACTAATGAAAAACTGTTTTTT	CASSYRTNEKLFF
TRBD1	TRBV14	once	TRBJ1-3	TGTGCCAGCAGCCGGTACAGGGGACAGAACACCATATATTTT	CASSRYRGQNTIYF
NA	TRBV27	few	TRBJ2-7	TGTGCCAGCAGTTTTCCCGGGACTTCCGAGCAGTACTTC	CASSFPGTSEQYF
NA	TRBV7-8	NA	TRBJ1-1	TGTGCCAGCAGGTCCATCGGGGTGAACACTGAAGCTTTCTTT	CASRSIGVNTEAFF
TRBD1	TRBV5-1	NA	TRBJ2-1	TGCGCCAGCAGCTCCGGGACAGGGGACAATGAGCAGTTCTTC	CASSSGTGDNEQFF
NA	TRBV5-4	NA	TRBJ2-7	TGTGCCAGCAGCTCCCAAAGACAGGACAGCTCCTACGAGCAGTACTTC	CASSSQRQDSSYEQYF
NA	TRBV6-5	NA	TRBJ2-3	TGTGCCAGCAGACGGGGTTTTAGCACAGATACGCAGTATTTT	CASRRGFSTDTQYF
NA	TRBV6-1	NA	TRBJ1-4	TGTGCCAGCGTACCTCGAGGGCTCCTTAATGAAAAACTGTTTTTT	CASVPRGLLNEKLFF
NA	TRBV11-2	few	TRBJ1-2	TGTGCCAGCAGCTCGTCCAACTATGGCTACACCTTC	CASSSSNYGYTF
NA	TRBV4-1	large	TRBJ2-7	TGCGCCAGCAGCCCTGTAGGGGAGGCCTCCTACGAGCAGTACTTC	CASSPVGEASYEQYF
NA	TRBV6-5	NA	TRBJ1-3	TGTGCCAGCAGTTACGGGCAGCCTGGAAACACCATATATTTT	CASSYGQPGNTIYF
TRBD1	TRBV19	NA	TRBJ1-1	TGTGCCAGTAGTATAGATCCCGCAGGGGGTATGGCTTTCTTT	CASSIDPAGGMAFF
TRBD2	TRBV15	once	TRBJ2-3	TGTGCCACCAGCAGAGGGGGGGCCGCGGGGGGAATTACGCAGTATTTT	CATSRGGAAGGITQYF
NA	TRBV2	NA	TRBJ2-7	TGTGCCAGCAGTGATCAGGGGAGCTCCTACGAGCAGTACTTC	CASSDQGSSYEQYF
NA	TRBV30	NA	TRBJ1-2	TGTGCCTGGAGACCGAAAGGCGGTTATGGCTACACCTTC	CAWRPKGGYGYTF
TRBD1	TRBV19	NA	TRBJ2-2	TGTGCCAGTAGCCCCGACAGGGGTGGGGCCGGGGAGCTGTTTTTT	CASSPDRGGAGELFF
NA	TRBV18	NA	TRBJ1-1	TGTGCCAGCTCACGTAATGGGGCGAACACTGAAGCTTTCTTT	CASSRNGANTEAFF
TRBD1	TRBV4-1	few	TRBJ1-2	TGCGCCAGCAGCCAAGTAGAACAGGGGGCGGTCTATGGCTACACCTTC	CASSQVEQGAVYGYTF
NA	TRBV30	NA	TRBJ1-2	TGTGCCTGGAGACCGGACAGTTCACCCGGGAACTATGGCTACACCTTC	CAWRPDSSPGNYGYTF
NA	TRBV19	NA	TRBJ1-6	TGTGCCAGTAGCCTAGGGGGACCGGGAGGTTCACCCCTCCACTTT	CASSLGGPGGSPLHF
TRBD2	TRBV7-9	few	TRBJ2-3	TGTGCCAGCAGCTTAGTCTACGGGGGGGGCCGAAGGACAGATACGCAGTATTTT	CASSLVYGGGRRTDTQYF
TRBD2	TRBV6-5	once	TRBJ2-7	TGTGCCAGCAGTGGATCCAGCGGGGGCTACGAGCAGTACTTC	CASSGSSGGYEQYF